The 18 T cell receptor beta chains in this list originate from one sample, sequenced in a study of T cells in tumors after PD-1 blockade. The protocol was immunoSEQ multiplex PCR, while the TCRdb copy is restricted to in-frame clones and leaves out a portion. This sample has fewer than 35,000 clones; around 78% occur once, and the top ten carry about 36%. The source material was PBMCs, sampled before anti-PD-1 treatment. These receptors were obtained from a human donor with basal cell carcinoma.

In DNA form, the CDR3 reads TGTGCCAGCAGTTACGACCCCGCGAACGAGCAGTACTTC. Its translation: CASSYDPANEQYF. The rearrangement joins TRBV6-5 to TRBJ2-7; the D is unclear. Germline assignment: CDR1 MNHEY and CDR2 SVGAGI. Trimming removed 2 bases at V and 5 bases at J, with 10 bases between. The CDR3 spans 13 residues.

The gene calls are TRBV12-3 or TRBV12-4 and TRBJ2-3, with D uncertain. Trimming left V 6 bases short and J 2 bases short, with 9 bases between. There are 13 residues in the CDR3. CDR3: CASRARATDTQYF. The DNA of the CDR3 is TGTGCCAGCAGAGCCCGGGCCACAGATACGCAGTATTTT.

The gene calls are TRBV5-6 and TRBJ1-4; possible D gene TRBD1, 5 bases. Trimming took off 4 bases at V and 3 bases at J, with 10 bases between the two ends. Germline values: CDR1 SGHDT, CDR2 YYEEEE. There are 14 residues in the CDR3. CDR3 coding DNA: TGTGCCAGCAGCGGGGGAGGACCTAATGAAAAACTGTTTTTT. It yields the protein CASSGGGPNEKLFF.

This chain uses TRBV7-9 with TRBJ1-2, with TRBD1 as a possible D gene (6 bases). The V gene's germline CDR1 is SEHNR and CDR2 FQNEAQ (reference sequence). The CDR3 has 13 residues. The germline V and J ends were trimmed by 2 bases and 4 bases, with 8 bases remaining between them. The CDR3 here is CASSLQGSYGYTF. Written as DNA, the CDR3 is TGTGCCAGCAGCTTACAGGGGAGCTATGGCTACACCTTC.

The rearrangement uses TRBV19 and TRBJ1-1, with D possibly TRBD1 on 5 matching bases. This CDR3 region has 17 residues. The germline gives CDR1 LNHDA, CDR2 SQIVND (reference sequence). Deletions cut 4 bases from V and 2 bases from J, with 20 bases between. CDR3 loop: CASSKRQRLNRNTEAFF. DNA of the CDR3: TGTGCCAGTAGTAAAAGACAGAGACTTAACCGAAACACTGAAGCTTTCTTT.

V gene TRBV9 combines with J gene TRBJ2-1, with 11 bases fitting TRBD2. The V segment lost 4 bases and the J segment 5 bases; nucleotides outside the gene matches: 11. This CDR3 is 17 amino acids long. The germline CDR1 and CDR2 sequences are SGDLS and YYNGEE. CDR3 protein: CASSLTYSGGAHNEQFF. The CDR3 nucleotides read TGTGCCAGCAGCCTCACCTATAGCGGGGGGGCCCACAATGAGCAGTTCTTC.

CDR3 sequence reads: CASSLVTGLQLSTEAFF. As DNA, the CDR3 is TGTGCCAGCAGCTTGGTTACTGGTTTACAGTTAAGCACTGAAGCTTTCTTT. The rearrangement uses TRBV5-8 and TRBJ1-1; no definite D call. The V and J ends lost 0 bases and 4 bases respectively, with 19 bases between them. CDR3 length: 17 residues. From germline, CDR1 is SGHTS and CDR2 YDEGEE.

The sample holds one count of this clone. The rearrangement links TRBV2 to TRBJ2-3, with 10 bases matching TRBD2. With V trimmed by 5 bases and J by 2 bases, 4 bases remained unmatched. Germline assignment: CDR1 SNHLY and CDR2 FYNNEI. The CDR3 runs 15 residues. CDR3 nucleotide sequence: TGTGCCAGCAGTTTAGCGGGGGGAAACACAGATACGCAGTATTTT. This translates into CASSLAGGNTDTQYF.

The V call is TRBV7-2, the J call TRBJ1-2; perhaps TRBD1 as D (5 bases). V lost 5 bases to trimming and J lost 7 bases, with 26 bases between them. Germline assignment: CDR1 SGHTA and CDR2 FQGNSA. The CDR3 sequence is 17 residues long. CDR3 nucleotides: TGTGCCAGCAGCCCTGACACTAACATCCAGGGAGAAAGTGGCTACACCTTC. Translated: CASSPDTNIQGESGYTF.

This clone is deemed medium-sized. This chain joins TRBV18 and TRBJ2-2; TRBD1 agrees at 7 bases. The V segment lost 5 bases and the J segment 9 bases; nucleotides outside the gene matches: 12. The CDR3 spans 15 residues. Germline V lookup: CDR1 KGHSH, CDR2 LQKENI. The CDR3 DNA is TGTGCCAGCTCATCGGGACAGTCATCGTCAAGGGAGCTGTTTTTT. Translating it yields CASSSGQSSSRELFF. Full variable domain (outside the CDR3, taken from reference TRBV18 and TRBJ2-2): NAGVMQNPRHLVRRRGQEARLRCSPMKGHSHVYWYRQLPEEGLKFMVYLQKENIIDESGMPKERFSAEFPKEGPSILRIQQVVRGDSAAYFCASSSGQSSSRELFFGEGSRLTVL.

About this clone itself: The junction does not match germline at one end; this may be a read error. This sequence joins TRBV7-2 and TRBJ2-7; weak D call: TRBD2 (5 bases). Germline CDR1 and CDR2: SGHTA and FQGNSA. This CDR3 comprises 13 residues. In nucleotides, the CDR3 is TGTGCCAGCAGCCTAGCAGGCCCCTACGAGCAGTACTTC. Translation: CASSLAGPYEQYF.

The sample holds one count of this clone. V usage is TRBV2 and J usage is TRBJ2-7; perhaps TRBD2 as D (6 bases). Germline CDR1 reads SNHLY; CDR2 reads FYNNEI. Trimming stripped 6 bases from V and 0 bases from J, with 15 bases between. CDR3 length: 15 residues. CDR3 amino acids: CASRVGTSNSYEQYF. The DNA of the CDR3 is TGTGCCAGCAGGGTAGGGACTTCGAACTCCTACGAGCAGTACTTC.

V gene TRBV6-1 combines with J gene TRBJ1-2; 11 bases line up with TRBD1. The germline gives CDR1 MNHNS, CDR2 SASEGT. This CDR3 has 14 amino acids. The V and J ends lost 3 bases and 8 bases, in that order; junction bases with no gene match: 5. As DNA, the CDR3 is TGTGCCAGCAGTGACGGACAGGGGGCTGGGGGCTACACCTTC. Its protein is CASSDGQGAGGYTF.

This rearrangement joins TRBV28 to TRBJ2-7; no clear D gene. Germline V gene lookup returns CDR1 MDHEN and CDR2 SYDVKM. There are 12 residues in the CDR3. V was trimmed by 3 bases and J by 8 bases, leaving 11 bases between them. The CDR3 DNA reads TGTGCCAGCAGTTTTAGGTACGGCCAGCAGTACTTC. This gives the protein CASSFRYGQQYF.

In this sample, this clone turned up a few times. The V and J genes are TRBV30 and TRBJ2-7, with D unclear. Trimming removed 3 bases at V and 7 bases at J, with 22 bases between. Germline lookup yields CDR1 GTSNPN and CDR2 SVGIG (reference sequence). This CDR3 has 15 residues. This CDR3 reads CAWRTGSHKPWEQYF. In DNA form, the CDR3 reads TGTGCCTGGAGAACGGGCAGCCATAAGCCTTGGGAGCAGTACTTC.

This clone was seen once. This chain links TRBV11-3 with TRBJ2-3; D remains unclear. CDR1 is SGHNT and CDR2 is YENEEA in the germline V gene. Trimming took 5 bases from V and 4 from J, leaving 7 bases between them. This CDR3 spans 12 amino acids. The CDR3 region is CASSLGSDTQYF. DNA for the CDR3: TGTGCCAGCAGCCTCGGTTCAGATACGCAGTATTTT.

The V and J genes are TRBV29-1 and TRBJ2-5, with D possibly TRBD2 on 5 matching bases. V lost 7 bases and J 4 bases, leaving 19 bases between the germline ends. Germline CDR1 and CDR2: SQVTM and ANQGSEA. The CDR3 is 14 amino acids. In DNA, the CDR3 is TGCAGCGCCGGAGGCCAAACAGTGGGAGAGACCCAGTACTTC. Translated, it gives CSAGGQTVGETQYF.

The rearrangement joins TRBV5-4 to TRBJ1-2; 8 nucleotides agree with TRBD1. Germline V CDR1 and CDR2: SGHNT, YYREEE (reference sequence). The CDR3 covers 17 residues. Germline trimming cut 0 bases from V and 4 bases from J; bases unmatched to any gene: 11. As DNA, the CDR3 is TGTGCCAGCAGCTTGGCGGTACTTTCCGGGACAGGCTATGGCTACACCTTC. Translating it yields CASSLAVLSGTGYGYTF.